This T cell receptor beta chain was sequenced in a study of T cell changes during pregnancy in multiple sclerosis. Here immunoSEQ multiplex PCR was the method, and the copy in TCRdb shows in-frame clones only, minus some. The table includes roughly 100,000 clones, around 93% detected once. This clone was detected a few times. Sequenced material: peripheral blood, taken after pregnancy. This clonotype was sampled from a female donor with multiple sclerosis, enrolled in a pregnancy study.

The CDR3: CASSWTVSEYQETQYF. CDR3 coding DNA: TGCGCCAGCAGCTGGACAGTTTCCGAGTACCAAGAGACCCAGTACTTC. The chain links TRBV5-1 to TRBJ2-5; TRBD1 is a possible D gene (6 bases). The ends were cut back, 3 bases at V and 0 bases at J, with 15 bases in the middle. The germline gives CDR1 SGHRS, CDR2 YFSETQ. The CDR3 consists of 16 residues.